These 29 T cell receptor beta chains came from one sample sequenced in a study of CXCR3-negative and CXCR3-positive naive CD8 T cells. The authors made the TRB cDNA libraries by 5' RACE using UMI labels. With the 5' RACE reads reprocessed, TCRdb shows one record per CDR3 protein and no DNA. This table lists approximately 83,000 distinct CDR3 sequences. The sample consisted of naive CXCR3- CD8+ T cells from blood. Subset reported: CD45RO-CCR7+CD27+CD95- naive CD8+ T cells lacking CXCR3 (TNR3-). The receptor set was obtained from a human donor in good health. Some clones in this sample may be carry-over from other donors' samples.

This chain connects TRBV28 to TRBJ2-1; the D gene TCRdb calls, TRBD2, cannot be checked with no DNA. The CDR3 runs to 17 residues. The germline gives CDR1 MDHEN, CDR2 SYDVKM. The chain's CDR3 is CASSLSLAGGVANEQFF.

The chain links TRBV6-4 to TRBJ2-1. Looked up from germline, CDR1 is MRHNA and CDR2 is SNTAGT. This CDR3 is 15 amino acids long. The CDR3 loop reads CASSEESTDYNEQFF.

CDR3 residues: CASSLQGGRETQYF. The V and J genes are TRBV7-2 and TRBJ2-5; TCRdb outputs TRBD2, but without DNA this stays unchecked. Per germline, CDR1 SGHTA and CDR2 FQGNSA. CDR3 size: 14 residues. Complete variable domain (other parts from reference TRBV7-2 and TRBJ2-5): GAGVSQSPSNKVTEKGKDVELRCDPISGHTALYWYRQSLGQGLEFLIYFQGNSAPDKSGLPSDRFSAERTGGSVSTLTIQRTQQEDSAVYLCASSLQGGRETQYFGPGTRLLVL.

V usage is TRBV28 and J usage is TRBJ2-1; the D gene TCRdb calls, TRBD2, cannot be checked with no DNA. Germline V gene lookup returns CDR1 MDHEN and CDR2 SYDVKM. CDR3 length: 17 amino acids. CDR3 protein: CASSSRLAGVLYNEQFF.

The V call is TRBV7-9, the J call TRBJ2-7; the D call from TCRdb, TRBD1, cannot be confirmed without DNA. The CDR3 is 15 amino acids. Per germline, CDR1 SEHNR and CDR2 FQNEAQ (reference sequence). CDR3 region: CASSLGQGRTYEQYF.

The V gene is TRBV15, the J gene TRBJ2-7. This CDR3 region has 13 residues. CDR1 is LNHNV, CDR2 YYDKDF, per germline (reference sequence). The CDR3 here is CATRQDALYEQYF. Combining the CDR3 with reference TRBV15 and TRBJ2-7 gives the whole variable domain DAMVIQNPRYQVTQFGKPVTLSCSQTLNHNVMYWYQQKSSQAPKLLFHYYDKDFNNEADTPDNFQSRRPNTSFCFLDIRSPGLGDTAMYLCATRQDALYEQYFGPGTRLTVT.

The V call is TRBV7-6, the J call TRBJ2-7; TCRdb picks TRBD1, but there is no DNA to check that call. Germline-derived CDR1 and CDR2 are SGHVS and FNYEAQ. The CDR3 consists of 15 residues. CDR3 protein: CASSPGLDSQYEQYF.

The chain joins TRBV20-1 to TRBJ2-3; absent DNA, TCRdb's TRBD2 call cannot be checked. CDR1 is DFQATT and CDR2 is SNEGSKA in the germline V gene (reference sequence). The CDR3 spans 18 residues. The CDR3 is CSASLYPGLAENADTQYF.

The chain uses TRBV29-1 and TRBJ2-3. Germline loops: CDR1 SQVTM, CDR2 ANQGSEA. The CDR3 covers 13 residues. CDR3 region: CSEASARTDTQYF.

The rearrangement joins TRBV7-9 to TRBJ2-5; the TCRdb D gene call, TRBD1, has no DNA to confirm it. The CDR3 covers 14 residues. Germline V gene sequence: CDR1 SEHNR, CDR2 FQNEAQ (reference sequence). Here the CDR3 reads CASRSTGGRETQYF.

This sequence joins TRBV27 and TRBJ2-7; TCRdb designates TRBD1, a call that cannot be tested without DNA. The CDR3 is made up of 14 amino acids. The germline V gene has CDR1 MNHEY and CDR2 SMNVEV (reference sequence). The CDR3 reads CASSLSSGGYEQYF.

The chain has TRBV5-1 and TRBJ2-7; TCRdb lists TRBD1, though no DNA is available to test this call. The CDR3 length is 15 residues. Germline V gives CDR1 SGHRS, CDR2 YFSETQ. The CDR3 protein is CASSFTGLSAYEQYF.

The chain is built from TRBV29-1 and TRBJ1-1; TCRdb designates TRBD1, a call that cannot be tested without DNA. Germline CDR1 and CDR2: SQVTM and ANQGSEA. This CDR3 is built from 12 residues. CDR3 sequence: CSVETENTEAFF.

The chain employs TRBV7-6 and TRBJ1-1. The CDR3 loop spans 14 amino acids. The germline gives CDR1 SGHVS, CDR2 FNYEAQ. The CDR3 here is CASSLQVRDTEAFF.

The rearrangement uses TRBV5-4 and TRBJ2-1; the D call of TRBD1 rests on TCRdb alone, since no DNA is present to check it. The CDR3 is made up of 15 amino acids. Germline CDR1 and CDR2: SGHNT and YYREEE (reference sequence). The CDR3 reads CATFGGRGSYNEQFF. Complete variable domain (other parts from reference TRBV5-4 and TRBJ2-1): ETGVTQSPTHLIKTRGQQVTLRCSSQSGHNTVSWYQQALGQGPQFIFQYYREEENGRGNFPPRFSGLQFPNYSSELNVNALELDDSALYLCATFGGRGSYNEQFFGPGTRLTVL.

V usage is TRBV28 and J usage is TRBJ1-1; without DNA, the TCRdb call of TRBD1 cannot be checked. This CDR3 is built from 18 residues. CDR1 is MDHEN and CDR2 is SYDVKM in the germline V gene. The chain's CDR3 is CASSPDRAVLKPNTEAFF.

The chain employs TRBV28 and TRBJ1-1; TCRdb's D call, TRBD1, is unchecked because there is no DNA. The CDR3 has 13 residues. The germline V gene encodes CDR1 MDHEN and CDR2 SYDVKM. The CDR3 region is CASSTTGFPEAFF.

The chain recombines TRBV6-5 with TRBJ1-1. The CDR3 is made up of 13 amino acids. The V gene's germline CDR1 is MNHEY and CDR2 SVGAGI. The CDR3 is CASSGYVNTEAFF.

The chain is built from TRBV29-1 and TRBJ1-1; the D gene TCRdb calls, TRBD1, cannot be checked with no DNA. The germline gives CDR1 SQVTM, CDR2 ANQGSEA. This CDR3 is 14 amino acids long. The CDR3 is CSVEPTGEGTEAFF.

The rearrangement joins TRBV21-1 to TRBJ2-7; no DNA is available, so the TRBD2 call from TCRdb remains unchecked. TRBV21-1 is assigned pseudogene status. CDR3 length: 20 amino acids. This chain's CDR3 is CASSKVGRTDKPGLVTEQYF.

CDR3 protein: CASSLVPGGGETQYF. V gene TRBV5-6 combines with J gene TRBJ2-5; TCRdb's assignment of TRBD1 cannot be checked, as there is no DNA. Germline-derived CDR1 and CDR2 are SGHDT and YYEEEE. This CDR3 is 15 amino acids long.

The chain employs TRBV5-1 and TRBJ2-1; TCRdb picks TRBD2, but there is no DNA to check that call. The CDR3 loop spans 17 amino acids. Germline-derived CDR1 and CDR2 are SGHRS and YFSETQ. CDR3 region: CASSSGLAASVSSEQFF.

This chain connects TRBV23-1 to TRBJ1-1. TRBV23-1 is an ORF, with its function uncertain. The CDR3 loop spans 14 amino acids. The CDR3 loop reads CASSQSLGSAEAFF.

The rearrangement joins TRBV11-3 to TRBJ2-1; lacking DNA, the TRBD1 call made by TCRdb goes unchecked. The CDR3 consists of 14 residues. CDR1 and CDR2 from the germline V gene are SGHNT and YENEEA. This CDR3 is CASRRDREYNEQFF.

The gene calls are TRBV6-2 or TRBV6-3 and TRBJ2-7; the D call of TRBD1 rests on TCRdb alone, since no DNA is present to check it. This CDR3 is 15 amino acids long. The germline V gene encodes CDR1 MNHEY and CDR2 SVGEGT. CDR3 residues: CASTLPGQGVYEQYF.

V gene TRBV28 combines with J gene TRBJ2-2; TCRdb's assignment of TRBD1 cannot be checked, as there is no DNA. CDR1 is MDHEN, CDR2 SYDVKM, per germline. There are 15 residues in the CDR3. The CDR3 loop is CASSLMGLNTGELFF.

The chain joins TRBV28 to TRBJ1-1; TCRdb designates TRBD1, a call that cannot be tested without DNA. Germline V CDR1 and CDR2: MDHEN, SYDVKM. CDR3 size: 14 residues. The CDR3 loop reads CASSFSGQGTEAFF.

This rearrangement joins TRBV6-1 to TRBJ2-1. This CDR3 region has 15 residues. Germline loops: CDR1 MNHNS, CDR2 SASEGT. The CDR3 spells CASSEIGGSYNEQFF.

The chain combines TRBV6-5 with TRBJ1-1; the TCRdb D gene call, TRBD1, has no DNA to confirm it. Per germline, CDR1 MNHEY and CDR2 SVGAGI. The CDR3 consists of 14 residues. The CDR3 sequence is CASSYRTVNTEAFF.